This T cell receptor (beta chain) was found in a study of T cells in localized non-small cell lung cancer (TCRdb year 2020). With regard to the full study: Comparing tumors with uninvolved tumor-adjacent lungs, the study looked at the T cell repertoires of over 200 patients with early-stage NSCLC. The cohort comprised around 250 treatment-naïve NSCLC patients with resected, localized lung tumors. NSCLC patients had a mean age of approximately 66 years, and approximately 140 were male and about a hundred female.

CDR1 MGHDK and CDR2 SYGVNS are derived from the germline V gene. V is pruned by 3 bases and J by 6 bases, leaving 0 bases of the junction without a gene match. Taken from cysteine to phenylalanine, the CDR3 has 12 residues. Kept here is only the CDR3 DNA, which spans 36 bases and is read in frame from base 1. TCR beta CDR3 regions were sequenced from DNA using the immunoSEQ Assay. Under the source paper's analysis protocol: T cell density was computed as TCR beta template counts normalized to usable DNA estimated by amplifying housekeeping genes. Richness was estimated using the preseqR package, with extrapolation to 400,000 templates for PBMC samples and to 120,000 templates for tissue samples. Clonality was calculated as one minus Pielou's evenness. Tissue-enriched TCRs were identified by differential abundance testing using productive amino-acid clonotypes, minimum total count 5 and alpha 0.1. The Jaccard Index and the Morisita Overlap Index were used to measure how much the repertoires overlapped between compartments. GLIPH grouped TCR beta CDR3s together with public tetramer-defined viral CDR3s, and a viral motif had to include at least three viral sequences and show V-gene enrichment. TCRdb limited this immuneACCESS table to in-frame rearrangements with V and J called. A share of clones is missing; checked studies link under half to unresolved V genes, and the rest is unexplained. V, J and clone size were drawn from that table, and D and trimming were deduced from the DNA. Within this sample are around 29,000 clones, with around four fifths of them counted one time only. The leading ten clones occupy around a third of the sample.

The investigation overall reported the following: Longer overall survival was associated with higher T cell density in blood, whereas shorter survival was associated with higher clonality in adjacent lung. Because the study design was exploratory, TCR variables were selected using unadjusted p-values without false-discovery rate correction. Because multi-region tumor sequencing was not done, intratumor heterogeneity could not be ruled out. A median of approximately 53 of the top 100 tumor clones turned up in the paired uninvolved adjacent lung, and roughly 30 of those clones also ranked among the top 100 of that same adjacent lung. Uninvolved tumor-adjacent lung showed the highest T cell clonality, higher than tumor, which suggests more focused antigenic responses in the uninvolved tumor-adjacent lung.

Notes on this clone: What antigen it recognizes has not been identified. No base quality information exists; no much larger clone differs at one position.

At diagnosis, peripheral blood, uninvolved tumor-adjacent lung and tumor were collected and stored as a combination of fresh-frozen and FFPE material. For TCR repertoire profiling, blood samples were analyzed as peripheral blood mononuclear cells. The sample was peripheral blood, taken before any cancer treatment. The sequence came from an older male donor with stage II squamous cell lung carcinoma. The chain is made from TRBV25-1 and TRBJ2-7; 9 junctional bases match TRBD1. In nucleotides, the sequence is TGTGCCAGCAGTGAGGGACAGGGCGAGCAGTACTTC. Its protein is CASSEGQGEQYF.